The clone carrying this T cell receptor beta chain was seen only a few times. Antigen unknown. Time point denoted: pre-sensitization, week 0. Treatment here: therapeutic diphenylcyclopropenone sensitization with weekly scalp DPC. This sample was taken from a study of human T cells and chemical hapten exposure. Turning to the study itself: Each week of the approximately 25-week study, patients had diphenylcyclopropenone applied to the scalp.

Attachment of unique molecular identifiers to individual cDNA molecules was performed in the library. TCRdb reanalysed the RACE reads using MiXCR and keeps one entry per CDR3 protein. The data show about 260,000 distinct CDR3 sequences, 7.5% to 9% seen once. CDR3 length equals 16 residues. With V trimmed by 3 bases and J by 5 bases, 7 bases remained unmatched. CDR1 is KGHDR and CDR2 is SFDVKD in the germline V gene. Overall study results and limits: High-frequency TCRs, those above 1 in 1000, stayed the same after DPC sensitization.

The source is a woman aged 40 to 49 with alopecia areata. Some clones in this sample may be carry-over from other donors' samples. The rearrangement joins TRBV24-1 to TRBJ2-5; 11 bases fit TRBD2. The input for sequencing was whole blood, taken in connection with sensitization to the hapten diphenylcyclopropenone (DPC). The chain's CDR3 is CATSDPGLAGYETQYF. CDR3 DNA sequence: TGTGCCACCAGTGATCCTGGACTAGCGGGCTATGAGACCCAGTACTTC.